A selection of T cell receptor beta chains follows, all from one sample in a study of blood T cell repertoires in COVID-19. Clones were sequenced by immunoSEQ multiplex PCR, and TCRdb holds only the in-frame ones, with some missing. The sample records around 300,000 clones, approximately 88% being singletons. The sequenced material came from peripheral blood. Source of these receptors: a young man with active or convalescent COVID-19. Each CDR3 is given with its conserved first and last residue. Each record gives: clone size, J gene, D gene, V gene, CDR3 DNA, CDR3 protein. A D gene is named only where the DNA matches it firmly. The size of a clone is reported for some rows only, either as once, few or many, or as a class for expanded clones.

clone size: -
J gene: TRBJ1-5
D gene: -
V gene: TRBV3-1/TRBV3-2
CDR3 DNA: TGTGCCAGCAGCCAAGGCAGGTCCTATCAGCCCCAGCATTTT
CDR3 protein: CASSQGRSYQPQHF

clone size: -
J gene: TRBJ1-2
D gene: -
V gene: TRBV2
CDR3 DNA: TGTGCCAGCAGTGATACGGGACACATAGACTATGGCTACACCTTC
CDR3 protein: CASSDTGHIDYGYTF

clone size: once
J gene: TRBJ2-7
D gene: -
V gene: TRBV2
CDR3 DNA: TGTGCCAGCAATAAACAGAAGGAGGCCCCAGCCTACGAGCAGTACTTC
CDR3 protein: CASNKQKEAPAYEQYF

clone size: -
J gene: TRBJ2-7
D gene: -
V gene: TRBV18
CDR3 DNA: TGTGCCAGCTCACCCCGGAGCTCCTACGAGCAGTACTTC
CDR3 protein: CASSPRSSYEQYF

clone size: -
J gene: TRBJ1-4
D gene: -
V gene: TRBV4-1
CDR3 DNA: TGCGCCAGCAGCCAAGGGGGAGTAGGGTTGGGTGAAAAACTGTTTTTT
CDR3 protein: CASSQGGVGLGEKLFF

clone size: -
J gene: TRBJ2-1
D gene: TRBD2
V gene: TRBV3-1/TRBV3-2
CDR3 DNA: TGTGCCAGCAGCTCACTCGGGGGGAACGAGCAGTTCTTC
CDR3 protein: CASSSLGGNEQFF

clone size: -
J gene: TRBJ2-3
D gene: -
V gene: TRBV3-1/TRBV3-2
CDR3 DNA: TGTGCCAGTGCTTTCTTAGGGGCTAGCACAGATACGCAGTATTTT
CDR3 protein: CASAFLGASTDTQYF

clone size: -
J gene: TRBJ1-1
D gene: -
V gene: TRBV4-2
CDR3 DNA: TGTGCCAGCAGCTCCGATACGATGTCGCAGGTTATTTCTGAAGCTTTCTTT
CDR3 protein: CASSSDTMSQVISEAFF

clone size: -
J gene: TRBJ2-7
D gene: -
V gene: TRBV4-1
CDR3 DNA: TGCGCCAGCAGCCAGACCTCTAGCTACGAGCAGTACTTC
CDR3 protein: CASSQTSSYEQYF

clone size: -
J gene: TRBJ2-3
D gene: -
V gene: TRBV5-4
CDR3 DNA: TGTGCCAGTGGGTTGCGGGGCACAGATACGCAGTATTTT
CDR3 protein: CASGLRGTDTQYF

clone size: -
J gene: TRBJ1-5
D gene: TRBD1
V gene: TRBV6-5
CDR3 DNA: TGTGCCAGCAGACCGACAGGGTTTGGACAGCCCCAGCATTTT
CDR3 protein: CASRPTGFGQPQHF

clone size: -
J gene: TRBJ2-3
D gene: TRBD2
V gene: TRBV9
CDR3 DNA: TGTGCCAGCAGCGCCGGGACTAGCGGGGGGGATACGCAGTATTTT
CDR3 protein: CASSAGTSGGDTQYF

clone size: -
J gene: TRBJ2-5
D gene: TRBD2
V gene: TRBV3-1/TRBV3-2
CDR3 DNA: TGTGCCAGCAGCCTCCAAGGGGCTAGCGGGGCTCAAGAGACCCAGTACTTC
CDR3 protein: CASSLQGASGAQETQYF

clone size: once
J gene: TRBJ2-5
D gene: TRBD1
V gene: TRBV10-3
CDR3 DNA: TGTGCCATATCGACAGGGTCAGAGACCCAGTACTTC
CDR3 protein: CAISTGSETQYF

clone size: -
J gene: TRBJ1-6
D gene: TRBD1
V gene: TRBV6-1
CDR3 DNA: TGTGCCAGCAGTGAGGCAGGGGGTAATTCACCCCTCCACTTT
CDR3 protein: CASSEAGGNSPLHF

clone size: -
J gene: TRBJ2-1
D gene: TRBD1
V gene: TRBV5-1
CDR3 DNA: TGCGCCAGCAGCATGGACCGGACAGGGACCGGACATGAGCAGTTCTTC
CDR3 protein: CASSMDRTGTGHEQFF

clone size: -
J gene: TRBJ1-2
D gene: -
V gene: TRBV7-3
CDR3 DNA: TGTGCCAGCATCTATAACCTACCTAACTATGGCTACACCTTC
CDR3 protein: CASIYNLPNYGYTF

clone size: -
J gene: TRBJ2-1
D gene: TRBD1
V gene: TRBV6-6
CDR3 DNA: TGTGCCAGCAGTTATGATGGGACAGGGGTTTTTGCTGAGCAGTTCTTC
CDR3 protein: CASSYDGTGVFAEQFF

clone size: -
J gene: TRBJ1-2
D gene: -
V gene: TRBV21-1
CDR3 DNA: TGTGCCAGCAGCAAAGCTGGATACGACAGGTCTAACTATGGCTACACCTTC
CDR3 protein: CASSKAGYDRSNYGYTF

clone size: -
J gene: TRBJ1-2
D gene: TRBD1
V gene: TRBV7-9
CDR3 DNA: TGTGCCAGCAGCTCCGGGACAGGGATTGATGGCTACACCTTC
CDR3 protein: CASSSGTGIDGYTF

clone size: -
J gene: TRBJ1-1
D gene: TRBD1
V gene: TRBV3-1/TRBV3-2
CDR3 DNA: TGTGCCAGCAGCCAATGGGACAGTGAAGCTTTCTTT
CDR3 protein: CASSQWDSEAFF

clone size: -
J gene: TRBJ2-7
D gene: -
V gene: TRBV11-1
CDR3 DNA: TGTGCCAGCAGCTCGGGACACATTAGCTCCTACGAGCAGTACTTC
CDR3 protein: CASSSGHISSYEQYF

clone size: few
J gene: TRBJ2-3
D gene: TRBD2
V gene: TRBV6-6
CDR3 DNA: TGTGCCAGCGGGACTAGCGGGTTCACTGGTACGCAGTATTTT
CDR3 protein: CASGTSGFTGTQYF

clone size: once
J gene: TRBJ2-7
D gene: TRBD2
V gene: TRBV12-3/TRBV12-4
CDR3 DNA: TGTGCCAGCAGTTTTGGGGGGGGTTTCGAGCAGTACTTC
CDR3 protein: CASSFGGGFEQYF

clone size: once
J gene: TRBJ2-2
D gene: -
V gene: TRBV3-1/TRBV3-2
CDR3 DNA: TGTGCCAGCAGCCAAGATGGAGGCAGAGGTACGAACACCGGGGAGCTGTTTTTT
CDR3 protein: CASSQDGGRGTNTGELFF

clone size: -
J gene: TRBJ2-3
D gene: -
V gene: TRBV15
CDR3 DNA: TGTGCCACCAGCAGAGTGGGGGGAGCCCTAGATACGCAGTATTTT
CDR3 protein: CATSRVGGALDTQYF

clone size: -
J gene: TRBJ2-1
D gene: -
V gene: TRBV4-1
CDR3 DNA: TGCGCCAGCAGCTCCCCGGGCAATGAGCAGTTCTTC
CDR3 protein: CASSSPGNEQFF

clone size: -
J gene: TRBJ2-7
D gene: TRBD1
V gene: TRBV5-1
CDR3 DNA: TGCGCCAGCAGCTCACCGGGACAGGGGGCCTACGAGCAGTACTTC
CDR3 protein: CASSSPGQGAYEQYF

clone size: -
J gene: TRBJ1-6
D gene: -
V gene: TRBV11-1
CDR3 DNA: TGTGCCAGCAGCCAACGGGACTTACCCCTCCACTTT
CDR3 protein: CASSQRDLPLHF

clone size: -
J gene: TRBJ2-1
D gene: TRBD1
V gene: TRBV3-1/TRBV3-2
CDR3 DNA: TGTGCCAGCAGTCCAGCCCCGGGACAGTACAATGAGCAGTTCTTC
CDR3 protein: CASSPAPGQYNEQFF

clone size: -
J gene: TRBJ1-1
D gene: TRBD1
V gene: TRBV27
CDR3 DNA: TGTGCCAGCAAGCCCCAAAATGGACGGAGGGGGCTGGGCACTGAAGCTTTCTTT
CDR3 protein: CASKPQNGRRGLGTEAFF

clone size: -
J gene: TRBJ2-1
D gene: -
V gene: TRBV4-3
CDR3 DNA: TGCGCCAGCAGCCAAGATTATCGCAATGAGCAGTTCTTC
CDR3 protein: CASSQDYRNEQFF

clone size: -
J gene: TRBJ2-3
D gene: TRBD2
V gene: TRBV9
CDR3 DNA: TGTGCCAGCAGCCGGGGGGTGGACCGAGGACCCACAGATACGCAGTATTTT
CDR3 protein: CASSRGVDRGPTDTQYF

clone size: -
J gene: TRBJ2-1
D gene: -
V gene: TRBV7-6
CDR3 DNA: TGTGCCAGCAGCCTTAATGGGGCTGAGCAGTTCTTC
CDR3 protein: CASSLNGAEQFF

clone size: -
J gene: TRBJ2-1
D gene: -
V gene: TRBV3-1/TRBV3-2
CDR3 DNA: TGTGCCAGCAGCCAAGATCAATATGTCGAGCATGAGCAGTTCTTC
CDR3 protein: CASSQDQYVEHEQFF

clone size: once
J gene: TRBJ2-7
D gene: TRBD1
V gene: TRBV7-2
CDR3 DNA: TGTGCCAGCAGCCAAAACAGGGGTTGGGACGAGCAGTACTTC
CDR3 protein: CASSQNRGWDEQYF

clone size: -
J gene: TRBJ2-5
D gene: TRBD1
V gene: TRBV5-1
CDR3 DNA: TGCGCCAGCAGCCAACAGGGGTACGAGACCCAGTACTTC
CDR3 protein: CASSQQGYETQYF

clone size: -
J gene: TRBJ1-2
D gene: -
V gene: TRBV4-3
CDR3 DNA: TGCGCCAGCAGCCAAGTGAGGGGGGGATATGGCTACACCTTC
CDR3 protein: CASSQVRGGYGYTF

clone size: -
J gene: TRBJ2-7
D gene: TRBD1
V gene: TRBV6-1
CDR3 DNA: TGTGCCAGCAGTGGGGACAGGGGCCCGCTTAGCCACGAGCAGTACTTC
CDR3 protein: CASSGDRGPLSHEQYF